The 14 T cell receptor beta chains below all came from one sample that was sequenced in a study of identical twins. TCRdb used MiXCR to reprocess the 5' RACE reads, holding one entry per CDR3 protein. This sample has 570,000 or so distinct CDR3 sequences, with 7.5% to 10% found just once. These sequences were also reported in another study, on yellow fever vaccine responses in identical twins.

The specimen was PBMCs. The source of these receptors is a woman under 30 in good health.

This clonotype was recorded at least ten times. This chain uses TRBV5-1 with TRBJ1-6, with D possibly TRBD1 on 6 matching bases. This CDR3 spans 16 amino acids. Germline CDR1 SGHRS, CDR2 YFSETQ. Trimming shortened V by 3 bases and J by 0 bases, and 10 bases separated the two germline ends. The CDR3 DNA sequence: TGCGCCAGCAGCTACGAAGGGGGCTCCTATAATTCACCCCTCCACTTT. This codes for CASSYEGGSYNSPLHF.

This clonotype was observed a few times. The genes are TRBV10-3 and TRBJ1-4; the D gene is possibly TRBD1 (5 bases). V was trimmed by 3 bases and J by 1 base, leaving 9 bases between them. The CDR3 has 15 amino acids. CDR1 is ENHRY and CDR2 is SYGVKD in the germline V gene. CDR3 coding DNA: TGTGCCATCAGTGATGTGAGGGGAACTAATGAAAAACTGTTTTTT. Residues: CAISDVRGTNEKLFF.

This clonotype was seen only once. The J gene is TRBJ2-1, the V gene TRBV3-1; D unclear. The CDR3 covers 16 residues. Germline V CDR1 and CDR2: LGHDT, YNNKEL (reference sequence). V lost 0 bases and J lost 5, with 14 bases in between. The CDR3 region has the DNA TGTGCCAGCAGCCAAGAATATCGGCAGCAACACAATGAGCAGTTCTTC. Translating it yields CASSQEYRQQHNEQFF.

This clonotype was observed a few times. The rearrangement links TRBV20-1 to TRBJ2-3, with unresolved D. Trimming removed 0 bases from V and 4 bases from J, with 14 bases in between. Germline-derived CDR1 and CDR2 are DFQATT and SNEGSKA (reference sequence). The CDR3 contains 15 residues. CDR3 bases: TGCAGTGCTAGAGATGGAGCCATTCGGGCAGATACGCAGTATTTT. Its translation is CSARDGAIRADTQYF.

This clonotype was seen repeatedly, ten times or more. This chain connects TRBV6-1 to TRBJ1-2, with 9 bases that match TRBD1. This CDR3 region has 18 residues. V gave up 5 bases and J gave up 4 bases; unmatched junction bases: 17. Germline CDR1 MNHNS, CDR2 SASEGT. The CDR3 DNA follows: TGTGCCAGCAGTCCCGGGACAGGGATCTTTTCGCTCAGCTATGGCTACACCTTC. Protein product: CASSPGTGIFSLSYGYTF.

This clonotype has a handful of counts. This chain uses TRBV20-1 with TRBJ2-1, with a possible D match to TRBD2 (5 bases). V shed 0 bases and J shed 0 bases, with 9 bases lying between them. Germline CDR1 DFQATT, CDR2 SNEGSKA (reference sequence). The CDR3 covers 15 residues. The CDR3 reads CSAREVASSYNEQFF. The CDR3 DNA reads TGCAGTGCTAGAGAAGTAGCGAGCTCCTACAATGAGCAGTTCTTC.

In its sample, this clonotype was seen a few times. This rearrangement joins TRBV7-6 to TRBJ2-1, with 14 bases lining up with TRBD2. Germline V gene data show CDR1 as SGHVS and CDR2 as FNYEAQ. CDR3 length: 15 residues. Trimming took 3 bases from V and 8 from J; bases not matched to a gene: 3. In DNA form, the CDR3 reads TGTGCCAGCAGCTTGGGGACTAGCGGGAGAGATGAGCAGTTCTTC. Its protein product is CASSLGTSGRDEQFF.

V gene TRBV5-1 combines with J gene TRBJ1-1; 7 bases fit TRBD1. The V gene end was trimmed by 5 bases and the J gene end by 4 bases; junction bases not matched to a gene: 11. This CDR3 contains 15 residues. Germline CDR1 SGHRS, CDR2 YFSETQ. The CDR3 loop reads CASRGAGGASTEAFF. CDR3 coding DNA: TGCGCCAGCAGGGGGGCAGGGGGGGCGAGCACTGAAGCTTTCTTT. Full variable domain (outside the CDR3, taken from reference TRBV5-1 and TRBJ1-1): KAGVTQTPRYLIKTRGQQVTLSCSPISGHRSVSWYQQTPGQGLQFLFEYFSETQRNKGNFPGRFSGRQFSNSRSEMNVSTLELGDSALYLCASRGAGGASTEAFFGQGTRLTVV.

This clonotype was detected a few times. The chain has TRBV7-3 and TRBJ2-7, with TRBD1 matching 7 bases. The CDR3 extends over 15 amino acids. V was pared by 1 base and J by 3 bases, with 6 bases of the junction left unmatched. Per germline, CDR1 SGHTA and CDR2 FQGTGA. The CDR3 here is CASSLRGGLVYEQYF. The CDR3 DNA is TGTGCCAGCAGCTTAAGAGGGGGCTTGGTCTACGAGCAGTACTTC.

V usage is TRBV27 and J usage is TRBJ1-6, with 10 bases fitting TRBD1. Looked up from germline, CDR1 is MNHEY and CDR2 is SMNVEV (reference sequence). The CDR3 extends over 12 amino acids. V lost 6 bases to trimming and J lost 12 bases; unmatched junction nucleotides: 2. CDR3 sequence: CASRTGGEPLHF. CDR3 coding DNA: TGTGCCAGCAGGACAGGGGGCGAACCCCTCCACTTT.

To note about this clonotype: This likely comes from a read error, as the CDR3 has no conserved phenylalanine or tryptophan at its end. V is TRBV3-1 and J is TRBJ2-7; a weak D match, TRBD2 (6 bases). Germline V gene lookup returns CDR1 LGHDT and CDR2 YNNKEL (reference sequence). The CDR3 extends over 16 amino acids. V was trimmed by 0 bases and J by 7 bases, leaving 19 bases between them. The CDR3 loop is CASSQDGLGRGGEQYL. The CDR3 coding sequence is TGTGCCAGCAGCCAAGATGGGCTGGGGCGTGGAGGGGAGCAGTACCTC.

This clonotype was seen ten or more times. This rearrangement joins TRBV7-9 to TRBJ1-1; tentative D call: TRBD1 (5 bases). Trimming cost V 7 bases and J 2 bases, with 17 bases left between them. CDR3 length: 15 amino acids. Germline loops: CDR1 SEHNR, CDR2 FQNEAQ (reference sequence). CDR3 nucleotide sequence: TGTGCCAGCACCCCTCCGGAGGGGAAAAACACTGAAGCTTTCTTT. Its protein is CASTPPEGKNTEAFF. The entire variable domain, with the rest obtained from reference TRBV7-9 and TRBJ1-1, is as follows: DTGVSQNPRHKITKRGQNVTFRCDPISEHNRLYWYRQTLGQGPEFLTYFQNEAQLEKSRLLSDRFSAERPKGSFSTLEIQRTEQGDSAMYLCASTPPEGKNTEAFFGQGTRLTVV.

V usage is TRBV28 and J usage is TRBJ1-6; no definite D call. V was trimmed by 7 bases and J by 0 bases, leaving 16 bases between them. CDR1 is MDHEN, CDR2 SYDVKM, per germline. The CDR3 consists of 17 residues. The CDR3 DNA reads as TGTGCCAGCATAGCAGCAGGCGGGTACTCCTATAATTCACCCCTCCACTTT. Amino acid sequence: CASIAAGGYSYNSPLHF.

This clonotype was detected only a few times. V usage is TRBV7-6 and J usage is TRBJ1-1; D is perhaps TRBD1 (6 bases). Trimming removed 5 bases at V and 5 bases at J, with 24 bases between. The CDR3 covers 17 residues. Germline CDR1 SGHVS, CDR2 FNYEAQ. The CDR3 nucleotides are TGTGCCAGCAGCCCGAATATGAACGACAGGAGTGGAACTGAAGCTTTCTTT. It is translated as CASSPNMNDRSGTEAFF.